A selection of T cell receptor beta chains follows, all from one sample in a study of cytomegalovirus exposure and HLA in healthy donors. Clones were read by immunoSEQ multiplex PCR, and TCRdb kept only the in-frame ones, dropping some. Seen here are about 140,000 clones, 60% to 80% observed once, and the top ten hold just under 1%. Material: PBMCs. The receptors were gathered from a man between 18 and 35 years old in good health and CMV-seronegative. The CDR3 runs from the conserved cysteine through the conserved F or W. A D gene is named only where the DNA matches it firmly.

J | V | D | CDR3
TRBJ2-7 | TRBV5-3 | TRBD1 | CARTGILLGQGGEQYF
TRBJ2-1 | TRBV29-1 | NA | CSVPASASYNEQFF
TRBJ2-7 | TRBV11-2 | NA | CASSQGFSEIYEQYF
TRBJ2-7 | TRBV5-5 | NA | CASSFDRSRSYEQYF
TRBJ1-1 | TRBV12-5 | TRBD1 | CASGLGGRGTEAFF
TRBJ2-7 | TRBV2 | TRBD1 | CASSYGQGGYEQYF
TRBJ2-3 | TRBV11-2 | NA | CASSSPSQSTDTQYF
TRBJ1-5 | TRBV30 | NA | CAWSSGVGNQPQHF
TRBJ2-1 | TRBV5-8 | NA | CASSYTRPAYNEQFF
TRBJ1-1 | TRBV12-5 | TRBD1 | CASGLVRTGQMDTEAFF
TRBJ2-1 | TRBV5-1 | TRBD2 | CASSPQTSGGYNEQFF
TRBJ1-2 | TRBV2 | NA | CASTLLYGYTF
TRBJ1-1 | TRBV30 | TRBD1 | CAWSAGQGGTEAFF
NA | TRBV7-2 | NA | CASSILRSYEQYF
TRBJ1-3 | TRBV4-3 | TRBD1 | CASSPHRGPGNTIYF
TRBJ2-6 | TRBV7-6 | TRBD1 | CASSFPGGAGANVLTF
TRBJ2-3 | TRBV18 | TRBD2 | CASSPPAGGFHTQYF
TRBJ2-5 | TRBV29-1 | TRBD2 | CSVDGLAGSHVSKETQYF
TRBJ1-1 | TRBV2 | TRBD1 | CASSPTDRERTEAFF
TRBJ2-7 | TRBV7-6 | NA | CASSLGAGYSYEQYF
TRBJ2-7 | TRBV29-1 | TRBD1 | CSVVTGAYEQYF
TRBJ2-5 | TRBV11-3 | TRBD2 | CASSRGGEETQYF
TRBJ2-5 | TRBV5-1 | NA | CASSLDTNQETQYF
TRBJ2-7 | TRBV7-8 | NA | CASSLGRKAYEQYF
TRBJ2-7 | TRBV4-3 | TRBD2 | CASSQALAEVYEQYF
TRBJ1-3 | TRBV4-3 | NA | CASSQDPSSSGNTIYF
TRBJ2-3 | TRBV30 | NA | CVWRVLGGAGDTQYF
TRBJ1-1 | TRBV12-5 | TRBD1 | CASGLVPTGQDVNTEAFF
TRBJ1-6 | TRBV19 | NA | CASSITSTEYNSPLHF
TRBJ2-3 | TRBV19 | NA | CASSRVGTPDTQYF
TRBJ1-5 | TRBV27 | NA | CASSREYSNQPQHF
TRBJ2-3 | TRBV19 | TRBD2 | CASSIGTSGGLTDTQYF
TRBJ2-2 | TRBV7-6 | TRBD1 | CASSPSLGTGGLTGELFF
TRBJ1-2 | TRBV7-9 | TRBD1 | CASSTGDYGYTF